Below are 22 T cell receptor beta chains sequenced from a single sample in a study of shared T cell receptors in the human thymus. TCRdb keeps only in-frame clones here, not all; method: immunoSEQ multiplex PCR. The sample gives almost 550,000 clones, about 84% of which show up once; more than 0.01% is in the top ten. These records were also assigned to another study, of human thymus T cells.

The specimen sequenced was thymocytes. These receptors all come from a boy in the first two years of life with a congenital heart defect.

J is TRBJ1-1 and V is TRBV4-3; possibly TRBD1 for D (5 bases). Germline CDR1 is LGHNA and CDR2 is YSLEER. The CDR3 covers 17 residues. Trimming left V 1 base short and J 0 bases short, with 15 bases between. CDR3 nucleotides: TGCGCCAGCAGCCAAGGTATCCTTAGCAGGGTGAACACTGAAGCTTTCTTT. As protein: CASSQGILSRVNTEAFF.

In DNA form, the CDR3 reads TGTGCCTGGAGCGGGACAGGGGGAGAGACCCAGTACTTC. This codes for CAWSGTGGETQYF. The genes are TRBV30 and TRBJ2-5; TRBD1 matches 11 bases. Germline CDR1 reads GTSNPN; CDR2 reads SVGIG (reference sequence). The CDR3 is made up of 13 amino acids. Trimming cost V 3 bases and J 4 bases; bases outside gene matches: 1. Supplemented by reference TRBV30 and TRBJ2-5, the full variable domain reads SQTIHQWPATLVQPVGSPLSLECTVEGTSNPNLYWYRQAAGRGLQLLFYSVGIGQISSEVPQNLSASRPQDRQFILSSKKLLLSDSGFYLCAWSGTGGETQYFGPGTRLLVL.

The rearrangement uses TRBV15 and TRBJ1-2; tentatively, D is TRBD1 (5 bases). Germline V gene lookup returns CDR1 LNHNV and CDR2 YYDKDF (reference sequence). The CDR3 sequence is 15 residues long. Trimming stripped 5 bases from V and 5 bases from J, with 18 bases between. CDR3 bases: TGTGCCACCAGCGGCGACAGCGTGGTCCGTTATGGCTACACCTTC. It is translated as CATSGDSVVRYGYTF.

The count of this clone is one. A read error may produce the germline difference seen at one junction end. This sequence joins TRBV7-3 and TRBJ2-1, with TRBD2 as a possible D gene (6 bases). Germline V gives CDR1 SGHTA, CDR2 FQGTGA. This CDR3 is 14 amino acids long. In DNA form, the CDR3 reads TGTGCCAGCAGCTTATCACTAGCTGGTAATGGGCAGTTCTTC. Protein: CASSLSLAGNGQFF.

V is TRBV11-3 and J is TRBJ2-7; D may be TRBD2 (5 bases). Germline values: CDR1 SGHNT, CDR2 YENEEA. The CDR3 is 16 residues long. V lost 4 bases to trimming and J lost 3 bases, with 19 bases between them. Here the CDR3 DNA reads TGTGCCAGCAGCTCGCAACCGGGGAAAAGGGTCTACGAGCAGTACTTC. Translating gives CASSSQPGKRVYEQYF.

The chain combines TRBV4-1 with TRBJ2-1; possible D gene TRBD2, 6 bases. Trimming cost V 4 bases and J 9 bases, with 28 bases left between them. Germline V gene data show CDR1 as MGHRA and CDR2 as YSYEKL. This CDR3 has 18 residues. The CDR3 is CASSPRALLAPPRSEQFF. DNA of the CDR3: TGCGCCAGCAGCCCAAGGGCCCTACTAGCACCCCCTCGCAGTGAGCAGTTCTTC.

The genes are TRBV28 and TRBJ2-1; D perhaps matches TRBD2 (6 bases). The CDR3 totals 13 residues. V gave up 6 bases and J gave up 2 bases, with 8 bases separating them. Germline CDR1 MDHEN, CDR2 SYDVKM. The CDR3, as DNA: TGTGCCAGCAGAACGGGAGCCTACAATGAGCAGTTCTTC. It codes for CASRTGAYNEQFF.

The CDR3 is CASSPPSPGGGNEQYF. For the CDR3, the DNA is TGTGCCAGCTCACCACCGTCGCCGGGGGGCGGAAACGAGCAGTACTTC. This chain joins TRBV18 and TRBJ2-7; maybe TRBD2 (7 bases). Germline V gene sequence: CDR1 KGHSH, CDR2 LQKENI. Trimming took 0 bases from V and 5 from J, leaving 17 bases between them. This CDR3 has 16 amino acids. Full variable domain (rest looked up from reference TRBV18 and TRBJ2-7): NAGVMQNPRHLVRRRGQEARLRCSPMKGHSHVYWYRQLPEEGLKFMVYLQKENIIDESGMPKERFSAEFPKEGPSILRIQQVVRGDSAAYFCASSPPSPGGGNEQYFGPGTRLTVT.

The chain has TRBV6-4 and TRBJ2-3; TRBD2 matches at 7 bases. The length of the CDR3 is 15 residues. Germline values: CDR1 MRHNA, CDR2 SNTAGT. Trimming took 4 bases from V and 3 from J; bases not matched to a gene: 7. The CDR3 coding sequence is TGTGCCAGCAGTGTTCTGGGCGGGAGTACAGATACGCAGTATTTT. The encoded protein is CASSVLGGSTDTQYF.

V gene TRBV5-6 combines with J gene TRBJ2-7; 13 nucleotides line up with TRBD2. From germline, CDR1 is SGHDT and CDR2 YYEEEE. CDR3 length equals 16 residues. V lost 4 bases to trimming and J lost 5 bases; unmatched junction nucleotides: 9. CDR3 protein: CASSLRTSGSGHEQYF. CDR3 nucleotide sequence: TGTGCCAGCAGCCTTAGGACTAGCGGGAGCGGGCACGAGCAGTACTTC. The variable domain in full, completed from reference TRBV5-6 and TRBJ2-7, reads DAGVTQSPTHLIKTRGQQVTLRCSPKSGHDTVSWYQQALGQGPQFIFQYYEEEERQRGNFPDRFSGHQFPNYSSELNVNALLLGDSALYLCASSLRTSGSGHEQYFGPGTRLTVT.

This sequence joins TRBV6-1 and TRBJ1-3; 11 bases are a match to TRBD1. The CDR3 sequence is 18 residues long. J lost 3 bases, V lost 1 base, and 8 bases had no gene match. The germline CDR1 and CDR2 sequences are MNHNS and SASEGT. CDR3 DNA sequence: TGTGCCAGCAGTGAAGTATCGAGGACAGGGGGCCGTGGAAACACCATATATTTT. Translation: CASSEVSRTGGRGNTIYF.

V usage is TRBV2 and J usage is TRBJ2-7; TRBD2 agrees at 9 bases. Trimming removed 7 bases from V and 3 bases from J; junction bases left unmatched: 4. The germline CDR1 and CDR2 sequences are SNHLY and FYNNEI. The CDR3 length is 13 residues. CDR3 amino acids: CASTSGTHYEQYF. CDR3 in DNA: TGTGCCAGCACTAGCGGGACCCACTACGAGCAGTACTTC.

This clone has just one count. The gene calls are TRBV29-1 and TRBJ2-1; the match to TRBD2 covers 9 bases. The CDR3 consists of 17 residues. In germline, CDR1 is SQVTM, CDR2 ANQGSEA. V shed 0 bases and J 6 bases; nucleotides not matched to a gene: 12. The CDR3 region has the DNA TGCAGCGTTGAAGAGGAAGCGGGAGGCCCGAAAATCAATGAGCAGTTCTTC. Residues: CSVEEEAGGPKINEQFF.

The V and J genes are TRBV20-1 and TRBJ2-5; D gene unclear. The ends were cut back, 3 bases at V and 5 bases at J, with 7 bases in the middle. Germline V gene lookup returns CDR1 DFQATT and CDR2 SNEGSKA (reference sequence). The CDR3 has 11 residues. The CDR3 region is CSASFPETQYF. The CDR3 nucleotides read TGCAGTGCTAGTTTTCCGGAGACCCAGTACTTC.

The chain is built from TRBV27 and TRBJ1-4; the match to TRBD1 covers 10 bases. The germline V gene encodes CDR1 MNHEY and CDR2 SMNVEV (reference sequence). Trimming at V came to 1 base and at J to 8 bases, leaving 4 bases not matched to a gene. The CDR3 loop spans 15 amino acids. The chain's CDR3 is CASSLLGTGDEKLFF. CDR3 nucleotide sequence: TGTGCCAGCAGTTTATTAGGGACAGGGGACGAAAAACTGTTTTTT.

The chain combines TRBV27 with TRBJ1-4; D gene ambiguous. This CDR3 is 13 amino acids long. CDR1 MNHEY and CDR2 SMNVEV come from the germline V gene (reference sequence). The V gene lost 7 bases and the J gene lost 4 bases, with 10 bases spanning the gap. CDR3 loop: CASTRGFNEKLFF. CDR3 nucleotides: TGTGCCAGCACCCGGGGATTTAATGAAAAACTGTTTTTT.

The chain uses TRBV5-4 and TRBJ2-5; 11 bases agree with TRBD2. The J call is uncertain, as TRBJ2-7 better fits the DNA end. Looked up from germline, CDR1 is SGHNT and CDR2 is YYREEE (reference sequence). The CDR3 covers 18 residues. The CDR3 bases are TGTGCCAGCAGCCCACTACCCGGGACTAGCGGAAAAAACTACGAGCAGTACTTC. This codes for CASSPLPGTSGKNYEQYF.

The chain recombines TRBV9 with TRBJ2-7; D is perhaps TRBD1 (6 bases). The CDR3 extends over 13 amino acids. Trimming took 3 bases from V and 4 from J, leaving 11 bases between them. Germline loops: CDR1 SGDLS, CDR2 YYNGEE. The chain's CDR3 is CASSGPGQYEQYF. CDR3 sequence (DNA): TGTGCCAGCAGCGGCCCCGGACAGTACGAGCAGTACTTC.

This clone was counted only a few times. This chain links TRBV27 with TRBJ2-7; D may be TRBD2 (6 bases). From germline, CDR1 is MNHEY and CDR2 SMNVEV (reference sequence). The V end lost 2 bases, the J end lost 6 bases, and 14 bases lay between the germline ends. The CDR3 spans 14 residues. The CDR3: CASSLARLDAEQYF. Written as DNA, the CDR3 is TGTGCCAGCAGTTTAGCGAGACTAGATGCCGAGCAGTACTTC.

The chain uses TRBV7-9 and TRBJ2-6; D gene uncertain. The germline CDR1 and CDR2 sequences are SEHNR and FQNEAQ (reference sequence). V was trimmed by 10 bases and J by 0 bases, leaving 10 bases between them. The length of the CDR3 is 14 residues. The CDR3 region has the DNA TGTGCCATCCCGCGGAGCTCTGGGGCCAACGTCCTGACTTTC. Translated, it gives CAIPRSSGANVLTF.

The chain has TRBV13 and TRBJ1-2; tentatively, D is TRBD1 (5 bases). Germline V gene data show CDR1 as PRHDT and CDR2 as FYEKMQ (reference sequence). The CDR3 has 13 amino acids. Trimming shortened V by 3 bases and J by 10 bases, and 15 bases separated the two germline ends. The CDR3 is CASSFSGTHVYTF. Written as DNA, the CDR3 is TGTGCCAGCAGCTTCTCCGGGACTCATGTCTACACCTTC.

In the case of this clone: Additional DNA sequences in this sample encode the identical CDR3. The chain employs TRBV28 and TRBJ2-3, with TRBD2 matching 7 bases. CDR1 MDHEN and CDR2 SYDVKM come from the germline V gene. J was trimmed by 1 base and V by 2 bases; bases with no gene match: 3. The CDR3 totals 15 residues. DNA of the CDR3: TGTGCCAGCAGTTTAGGTCTAGCGGGCACAGATACGCAGTATTTT. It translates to CASSLGLAGTDTQYF.